This T cell receptor beta chain was found in a study of CD8 T cells in Susac syndrome. Study-wide results and limits: Only a relatively small number of individuals were included in the TCR sequencing and HLA analysis.

Worth noting for this clonotype: Its antigen is undetermined.

CDR3 length: 15 amino acids. CDR1 SEHNR and CDR2 FQNEAQ come from the germline V gene (reference sequence). The V and J ends lost 4 bases and 3 bases respectively, with 12 bases between them. A quantity of about 0.45 to 1 ug RNA underwent reverse transcription using random hexamers. TCR beta CDR3 was amplified by immunoSEQ covering 54 Vbeta and 13 Jbeta. Via MiXCR, TCRdb re-called the immunoSEQ multiplex PCR reads, giving one row per CDR3 protein. The profile shows around 150,000 distinct CDR3 sequences, 90% to 95% of them singletons. From blood CD8+ and CD4+ T cells, the TCR beta chain was sequenced. It was negative isolation that provided the CD8+ and CD4+ T cells, whereas TEMRA cells were enriched by FACS.

The material sequenced was CD4+ T cells from PBMCs. The rearrangement links TRBV7-9 to TRBJ1-4, with a weak D call TRBD1 (5 bases). This receptor was taken from a human donor in good health. CDR3 in DNA: TGTGCCAGCAGCTCGAACCGGGACCCTAATGAAAAACTGTTTTTT. This encodes CASSSNRDPNEKLFF. Filled out from reference TRBV7-9 and TRBJ1-4, the complete variable domain reads DTGVSQNPRHKITKRGQNVTFRCDPISEHNRLYWYRQTLGQGPEFLTYFQNEAQLEKSRLLSDRFSAERPKGSFSTLEIQRTEQGDSAMYLCASSSNRDPNEKLFFGSGTQLSVL.